Listed here are 31 T cell receptor beta chains from one sample, sequenced in a study of CD8 T cells in Susac syndrome. Random hexamers served to reverse transcribe roughly 0.5 to 1 ug RNA. From the immunoSEQ multiplex PCR reads, TCRdb called clonotypes with MiXCR, one entry per CDR3 protein. The data hold approximately 280,000 distinct CDR3 sequences, with approximately 81% observed a single time. The sequenced sample was CD8+ T cells from PBMCs. The receptors originated from a human donor with multiple sclerosis.

The V and J genes are TRBV5-1 and TRBJ1-1; D is possibly TRBD1 (6 bases). CDR1 is SGHRS, CDR2 YFSETQ, per germline. V was pared by 0 bases and J by 3 bases, with 15 bases between. The CDR3 contains 16 residues. CDR3 coding DNA: TGCGCCAGCAGCTTGGTCCCCATGGGGGCGGACACTGAAGCTTTCTTT. Encoded protein: CASSLVPMGADTEAFF.

The V call is TRBV2, the J call TRBJ2-7; D is uncertain. The CDR3 totals 13 residues. Per germline, CDR1 SNHLY and CDR2 FYNNEI. V lost 6 bases and J lost 0, with 9 bases in between. CDR3 region: CASRETYSYEQYF. Written as DNA, the CDR3 is TGTGCCAGCAGGGAGACGTACTCCTACGAGCAGTACTTC.

The rearrangement uses TRBV20-1 and TRBJ1-1; D gene unclear. The CDR3 runs 14 residues. Trimming cost V 0 bases and J 3 bases, with 11 bases left between them. CDR1 and CDR2 (germline): DFQATT, SNEGSKA (reference sequence). CDR3 loop: CSARDWGDDTEAFF. The CDR3 DNA is TGCAGTGCTAGAGACTGGGGAGACGACACTGAAGCTTTCTTT.

This clonotype showed up just a few times. The chain carries TRBV6-6 and TRBJ1-5; D gene uncertain. With 4 bases removed from V and 0 bases from J, the gap between germline ends came to 4 bases. This CDR3 contains 13 residues. Germline CDR1 is MNHNY and CDR2 is SVGAGI (reference sequence). Here the CDR3 reads CASSLNSNQPQHF. For the CDR3, the DNA is TGTGCCAGCAGTTTAAATAGCAATCAGCCCCAGCATTTT.

The chain uses TRBV27 and TRBJ1-6, with 10 nucleotides matching TRBD1. CDR1 and CDR2 from the germline V gene are MNHEY and SMNVEV (reference sequence). This CDR3 comprises 14 residues. V shed 4 bases, J shed 7 bases, and the junction held 1 base outside the gene matches. As DNA, the CDR3 is TGTGCCAGCAGTTGGGACAGGGGCAATTCACCCCTCCACTTT. Its protein product is CASSWDRGNSPLHF.

The chain employs TRBV20-1 and TRBJ1-1; 10 bases align to TRBD1. Germline V gene lookup returns CDR1 DFQATT and CDR2 SNEGSKA (reference sequence). Germline trimming cut 6 bases from V and 5 bases from J; bases unmatched to any gene: 9. The CDR3 consists of 14 residues. The CDR3 is CSARDRGGGTEAFF. CDR3 DNA: TGCAGTGCGCGGGACAGGGGAGGAGGAACTGAAGCTTTCTTT.

The chain uses TRBV9 and TRBJ1-1, with D maybe TRBD1 (5 bases). The CDR3 has 14 residues. Trimming left V 0 bases short and J 0 bases short, with 6 bases between. Germline V gene lookup returns CDR1 SGDLS and CDR2 YYNGEE. The CDR3 is CASSVVRVNTEAFF. The DNA for the CDR3 is TGTGCCAGCAGCGTAGTCAGGGTGAACACTGAAGCTTTCTTT.

The chain has TRBV15 and TRBJ1-5, with 8 positions matching TRBD1. The CDR3 consists of 16 residues. Germline values: CDR1 LNHNV, CDR2 YYDKDF (reference sequence). With 8 bases clipped from V and 0 bases from J, the junction kept 9 bases outside the gene matches. DNA of the CDR3: TGTGCCACCCGCGGGACAGGTGGTAATAGCAATCAGCCCCAGCATTTT. Translating gives CATRGTGGNSNQPQHF.

The chain carries TRBV28 and TRBJ1-5; no firm D call. The CDR3 consists of 17 residues. Germline values: CDR1 MDHEN, CDR2 SYDVKM. Trimming shortened V by 3 bases and J by 2 bases, and 17 bases separated the two germline ends. This CDR3 reads CASSFYSDINGNQPQHF. DNA of the CDR3: TGTGCCAGCAGTTTCTACAGCGACATTAATGGCAATCAGCCCCAGCATTTT. The variable domain in full, with the rest retrieved from reference TRBV28 and TRBJ1-5, is DVKVTQSSRYLVKRTGEKVFLECVQDMDHENMFWYRQDPGLGLRLIYFSYDVKMKEKGDIPEGYSVSREKKERFSLILESASTNQTSMYLCASSFYSDINGNQPQHFGDGTRLSIL.

V is TRBV7-9 and J is TRBJ2-5; no clear D. Germline V gives CDR1 SEHNR, CDR2 FQNEAQ (reference sequence). V lost 8 bases and J lost 5, with 9 bases in between. The CDR3 totals 11 residues. CDR3 sequence: CASRWAETQYF. CDR3 DNA sequence: TGTGCCAGCCGCTGGGCTGAGACCCAGTACTTC. Full variable domain (remainder filled in from reference TRBV7-9 and TRBJ2-5): DTGVSQNPRHKITKRGQNVTFRCDPISEHNRLYWYRQTLGQGPEFLTYFQNEAQLEKSRLLSDRFSAERPKGSFSTLEIQRTEQGDSAMYLCASRWAETQYFGPGTRLLVL.

J is TRBJ1-1 and V is TRBV6-5; no definite D call. Germline loops: CDR1 MNHEY, CDR2 SVGAGI. This CDR3 comprises 13 residues. With 10 bases removed from V and 4 bases from J, the gap between germline ends came to 16 bases. CDR3 coding DNA: TGTGCCACGACGAGGGAGCCGGCCACTGAAGCTTTCTTT. Translated, it gives CATTREPATEAFF.

The chain uses TRBV12-3 or TRBV12-4 and TRBJ2-7; no firm D call. V lost 1 base and J 4 bases, leaving 8 bases between the germline ends. The CDR3 length is 13 residues. This chain's CDR3 is CASSLGPRYEQYF. CDR3 in DNA: TGTGCCAGCAGTTTAGGGCCGCGATACGAGCAGTACTTC.

The V and J genes are TRBV2 and TRBJ2-1, with 11 bases fitting TRBD1. CDR1 SNHLY and CDR2 FYNNEI come from the germline V gene. Unmatched junction bases numbered 7, after V lost 5 bases and J lost 7 bases. The CDR3 spans 15 residues. The CDR3 is CASSPGTGGSNEQFF. In DNA form, the CDR3 reads TGTGCCAGCAGTCCCGGGACAGGGGGTTCTAATGAGCAGTTCTTC.

A single count supports this clonotype. CDR3 region: CATQDSYGYTF. Here the CDR3 DNA reads TGTGCCACCCAGGACAGCTATGGCTACACCTTC. V gene TRBV10-3 combines with J gene TRBJ1-2, with D perhaps TRBD1 (6 bases). Germline V CDR1 and CDR2: ENHRY, SYGVKD. This CDR3 region has 11 residues. The V gene lost 10 bases and the J gene lost 4 bases, with 10 bases spanning the gap.

The chain is built from TRBV5-5 and TRBJ1-2; D remains unclear. The CDR3 loop spans 14 amino acids. The V end was cut by 4 bases, the J end by 7 bases, with 17 bases between. Germline V gene data show CDR1 as SGHKS and CDR2 as YYEKEE (reference sequence). CDR3 in amino acids: CASSVWGRYSGYTF. The CDR3 nucleotides are TGTGCCAGCAGCGTGTGGGGTCGGTACTCTGGCTACACCTTC.

The chain is built from TRBV7-6 and TRBJ1-2, with a possible D match to TRBD1 (6 bases). Germline CDR1 and CDR2: SGHVS and FNYEAQ. The germline V and J ends were trimmed by 2 bases and 7 bases, with 14 bases remaining between them. CDR3 length: 14 amino acids. The CDR3 DNA follows: TGTGCCAGCAGCTTACGACAGGTCGGGTTTGGCTACACCTTC. Residues: CASSLRQVGFGYTF.

This chain joins TRBV6-1 and TRBJ1-1; perhaps TRBD1 as D (5 bases). The V and J ends lost 11 bases and 4 bases respectively, with 23 bases between them. This CDR3 contains 15 residues. Germline V gives CDR1 MNHNS, CDR2 SASEGT. This CDR3 reads CALHPGEFVGTEAFF. CDR3 nucleotides: TGTGCCCTCCATCCGGGGGAGTTTGTGGGCACTGAAGCTTTCTTT.

This chain uses TRBV28 with TRBJ2-7; 7 nucleotides agree with TRBD1. CDR1 and CDR2 (germline): MDHEN, SYDVKM. The CDR3 contains 14 residues. Trimming removed 4 bases from V and 3 bases from J; junction bases left unmatched: 6. CDR3: CASSYTGTDYEQYF. DNA of the CDR3: TGTGCCAGCAGTTACACCGGGACAGACTACGAGCAGTACTTC.

V usage is TRBV2 and J usage is TRBJ2-1, with a possible D match to TRBD2 (6 bases). Germline values: CDR1 SNHLY, CDR2 FYNNEI. The ends were cut back, 5 bases at V and 9 bases at J, with 20 bases in the middle. CDR3 length: 15 amino acids. CDR3 DNA sequence: TGTGCCAGCAGTACCCTTAGCGGCCAAAGGAGTGAGCAGTTCTTC. Its protein product is CASSTLSGQRSEQFF.

The V call is TRBV11-2, the J call TRBJ1-4; D is possibly TRBD1 (5 bases). CDR1 and CDR2 from the germline V gene are SGHAT and FQNNGV. The CDR3 sequence is 16 residues long. Deletions cut 5 bases from V and 3 bases from J, with 16 bases between. CDR3 DNA sequence: TGTGCCAGCAGCATCTCAGGGAGAGCGTCTAATGAAAAACTGTTTTTT. It translates to CASSISGRASNEKLFF.

This chain links TRBV6-1 with TRBJ2-2; unclear D gene. The V and J ends lost 11 bases and 5 bases respectively, with 12 bases between them. Germline-derived CDR1 and CDR2 are MNHNS and SASEGT. The CDR3 runs to 12 residues. CDR3 sequence (DNA): TGTGCCGTCAGCCCTAATACCGGGGAGCTGTTTTTT. This gives the protein CAVSPNTGELFF.

The table lists this clonotype with a count of one. The rearrangement joins TRBV4-2 to TRBJ2-7, with 15 bases that match TRBD2. Per the germline V gene, CDR1 is LGHNA and CDR2 is YNFKEQ. The junction had 4 bases not matched to a gene; V was cut back by 0 bases and J by 7 bases. This CDR3 region has 16 residues. The CDR3 reads CASSQEGTSGRWEQYF. The CDR3 nucleotides read TGTGCCAGCAGCCAAGAGGGGACTAGCGGGAGGTGGGAGCAGTACTTC.

This clonotype was counted once. The rearrangement links TRBV9 to TRBJ2-3, with D uncertain. The CDR3 extends over 10 amino acids. CDR1 SGDLS and CDR2 YYNGEE come from the germline V gene. With 3 bases removed from V and 7 bases from J, the gap between germline ends came to 3 bases. This chain's CDR3 is CASSGYTQYF. The CDR3 nucleotides are TGTGCCAGCAGCGGATATACGCAGTATTTT.

V is TRBV30 and J is TRBJ1-1; TRBD1 is a possible D gene (5 bases). The CDR3 totals 13 residues. The V gene lost 8 bases and the J gene lost 4 bases, with 17 bases spanning the gap. Germline values: CDR1 GTSNPN, CDR2 SVGIG (reference sequence). The CDR3 loop reads CAVQGFEGTEAFF. The CDR3 DNA reads as TGTGCCGTGCAGGGCTTTGAGGGCACTGAAGCTTTCTTT.

J is TRBJ1-2 and V is TRBV9, with D unclear. Trimming left V 0 bases short and J 2 bases short, with 5 bases between. The germline V gene encodes CDR1 SGDLS and CDR2 YYNGEE. The CDR3 is made up of 13 amino acids. CDR3 region: CASSVGKNYGYTF. CDR3 nucleotide sequence: TGTGCCAGCAGCGTAGGCAAGAACTATGGCTACACCTTC.

The J gene is TRBJ2-6, the V gene TRBV5-6; D might be TRBD2 (5 bases). Germline loops: CDR1 SGHDT, CDR2 YYEEEE. Trimming took off 0 bases at V and 2 bases at J, with 12 bases between the two ends. The CDR3 is made up of 17 amino acids. Here the CDR3 reads CASSLEVWRAGANVLTF. CDR3 coding DNA: TGTGCCAGCAGCTTGGAAGTTTGGCGGGCTGGGGCCAACGTCCTGACTTTC.

To note about this clonotype: The junction differs from germline at one of its ends, possibly a read error. The chain is built from TRBV12-3 or TRBV12-4 and TRBJ2-1, with D tentatively TRBD2 (6 bases). This CDR3 has 13 amino acids. The CDR3 reads CASSLAALNEQFF. The DNA of the CDR3 is TGTGCCAGCAGCTTAGCGGCGCTCAATGAGCAGTTCTTC.

The rearrangement links TRBV7-3 to TRBJ2-5, with TRBD2 matching 8 bases. The junction had 11 bases not matched to a gene; V was cut back by 5 bases and J by 3 bases. CDR3 length: 16 residues. Germline V gene data show CDR1 as SGHTA and CDR2 as FQGTGA. In nucleotides, the CDR3 is TGTGCCAGCAGCCCCCAAGGGGTAGCGGGAAAAGAGACCCAGTACTTC. Its translation is CASSPQGVAGKETQYF. Filled out from reference TRBV7-3 and TRBJ2-5, the complete variable domain reads GAGVSQTPSNKVTEKGKYVELRCDPISGHTALYWYRQSLGQGPEFLIYFQGTGAADDSGLPNDRFFAVRPEGSVSTLKIQRTERGDSAVYLCASSPQGVAGKETQYFGPGTRLLVL.

J is TRBJ1-1 and V is TRBV12-3 or TRBV12-4; unclear D gene. This CDR3 has 14 amino acids. V was pared by 6 bases and J by 3 bases, with 14 bases between. CDR3 protein: CASRSSGGYTEAFF. CDR3 coding DNA: TGTGCCAGCAGGTCGTCAGGTGGCTACACTGAAGCTTTCTTT.

The J gene is TRBJ2-3, the V gene TRBV20-1, with 12 positions matching TRBD2. The CDR3 spans 14 residues. After removal of 5 bases from V and 4 bases from J, the junction contained 4 bases not matched to a gene. Germline V CDR1 and CDR2: DFQATT, SNEGSKA (reference sequence). The CDR3 is CSALTSGSSDTQYF. In DNA form, the CDR3 reads TGCAGTGCTCTGACTAGCGGGAGCTCAGATACGCAGTATTTT.

The chain carries TRBV19 and TRBJ2-1; either TRBD1 or TRBD2 may fit D (6 bases each). This CDR3 region has 17 residues. V was pared by 6 bases and J by 1 base, with 19 bases between. Germline V lookup: CDR1 LNHDA, CDR2 SQIVND (reference sequence). The CDR3 nucleotides read TGTGCCAGTAGCGGGGGCTTACGGGAATCATCCTACAATGAGCAGTTCTTC. Translating it yields CASSGGLRESSYNEQFF.